A selection of T cell receptor beta chains follows, all from one sample in a study of cytotoxic CD8 clonotypes in ibrutinib-treated CLL. Here immunoSEQ multiplex PCR was the method, and the copy in TCRdb shows in-frame clones only, minus some. In the table there are over 200,000 clones, roughly 73% of which are singletons. Sequences were derived from PBMCs, sampled after 12 months of ibrutinib treatment. Receptors originate from a human donor with chronic lymphocytic leukemia. Each CDR3 is given with its conserved first and last residue. D genes are given only for firm matches. Not every row has a clone size; where given, it reads once, few, many or a size class.

size: -
D: TRBD1
J: TRBJ2-6
V: TRBV28
CDR3: CASSEQGLGANVLTF
DNA: TGTGCCAGCAGCGAACAGGGGCTTGGGGCCAACGTCCTGACTTTC

size: -
D: -
J: TRBJ1-1
V: TRBV7-9
CDR3: CASSLLEMTNTEAFF
DNA: TGTGCCAGCAGCTTGCTAGAGATGACGAACACTGAAGCTTTCTTT

size: -
D: -
J: TRBJ1-5
V: TRBV6-6
CDR3: CASGQPSNQPQHF
DNA: TGTGCCAGTGGGCAGCCCTCCAATCAGCCCCAGCATTTT

size: -
D: TRBD1
J: TRBJ2-7
V: TRBV28
CDR3: CASSLGQAREQYF
DNA: TGTGCCAGCAGTTTGGGACAGGCGCGCGAGCAGTACTTC

size: -
D: -
J: TRBJ1-1
V: TRBV27
CDR3: CASSLSRDTEAFF
DNA: TGTGCCAGCAGTTTATCAAGGGATACTGAAGCTTTCTTT

size: -
D: -
J: TRBJ1-1
V: TRBV5-4
CDR3: CASSFVGTGTEAFF
DNA: TGTGCCAGCAGCTTCGTCGGGACCGGAACTGAAGCTTTCTTT

size: -
D: -
J: TRBJ1-1
V: TRBV18
CDR3: CASSPMAANTEAFF
DNA: TGTGCCAGCTCACCAATGGCGGCGAACACTGAAGCTTTCTTT

size: -
D: TRBD2
J: TRBJ2-5
V: TRBV6-1
CDR3: CASSEQGLAAEGVTQYF
DNA: TGTGCCAGCAGTGAACAGGGACTAGCGGCAGAAGGGGTGACCCAGTACTTC

size: -
D: -
J: TRBJ1-3
V: TRBV9
CDR3: CASSVEQGTGNTIYF
DNA: TGTGCCAGCAGCGTCGAACAGGGTACTGGAAACACCATATATTTT

size: once
D: -
J: TRBJ2-5
V: TRBV10-3
CDR3: CAISEDTSQETQYF
DNA: TGTGCCATCAGTGAGGACACCTCACAAGAGACCCAGTACTTC

size: -
D: -
J: TRBJ1-4
V: TRBV7-2
CDR3: CASSLVGGGYGYGLFF
DNA: TGTGCCAGCAGCTTAGTAGGAGGAGGGTATGGGTATGGGCTGTTTTTT

size: -
D: -
J: TRBJ1-5
V: TRBV19
CDR3: CASRSQGRSPTQHF
DNA: TGTGCCAGTAGATCACAGGGAAGAAGTCCGACCCAGCATTTT

size: -
D: TRBD2
J: TRBJ2-7
V: TRBV13
CDR3: CASSFTSGGNEQYF
DNA: TGTGCCAGCAGCTTTACTAGCGGGGGGAACGAGCAGTACTTC

size: -
D: -
J: TRBJ2-7
V: TRBV2
CDR3: CASSLLYEQYF
DNA: TGTGCCAGCAGTCTTCTCTACGAGCAGTACTTC

size: few
D: TRBD2
J: TRBJ2-1
V: TRBV29-1
CDR3: CSVEGTSDEQFF
DNA: TGCAGCGTTGAGGGGACTAGCGATGAGCAGTTCTTC

size: -
D: TRBD1
J: TRBJ1-2
V: TRBV5-1
CDR3: CASSLEGADYYGYTF
DNA: TGCGCCAGCAGTTTAGAGGGGGCGGATTACTATGGCTACACCTTC